Presented here are 3 T cell receptor beta chains from one specimen sequenced in a study of T cells in Graves' hyperthyroidism and ophthalmopathy (dated by TCRdb to 2018 to 2020). The library relied on multiplex PCR. Sequencing took place on an Illumina HiSeq 2000. The TCR beta CDR3 regions were amplified from the RNA transcripts. The TCR CDR3 was subjected to a first round of RT-PCR using the HTBI primer set and the Qiagen OneStep RT-PCR kit. The raw public reads went through TCRdb reprocessing: fastp at Q25, MiXCR clone calling, in-frame beta chains kept. Rows are combined by CDR3 protein, so each entry shows the most common genes and DNA. Recorded for this sample are about 420,000 distinct CDR3 sequences; approximately 15% of them occurred a single time. The ten largest account for about 4.9% of the sample. Input material: blood. These receptors came from a woman aged 18-29 years with Graves' hyperthyroidism.

This clonotype showed up many times. The CDR3 DNA follows: TGTGCCAGCAGTTTCCAGGGGCACTACGAGCAGTACTTC. Its translation is CASSFQGHYEQYF. The chain has TRBV28 and TRBJ2-7; possibly TRBD1 for D (6 bases). V was clipped by 3 bases and J by 3 bases, with 9 bases between them. This CDR3 spans 13 amino acids. Germline-derived CDR1 and CDR2 are MDHEN and SYDVKM.

The chain uses TRBV28 and TRBJ1-2, with 8 bases lining up with TRBD1. The J segment lost 4 bases and the V segment lost 6 bases, leaving 10 bases of the junction unmatched. Germline assignment: CDR1 MDHEN and CDR2 SYDVKM. The CDR3 loop spans 15 amino acids. The CDR3 nucleotides are TGTGCCAGCAGGTACCGGGACAGGCCGACCTATGGCTACACCTTC. Translating it yields CASRYRDRPTYGYTF.

This clonotype was detected many times. This chain uses TRBV13 with TRBJ1-1, with D perhaps matching TRBD1 (6 bases). Germline CDR1 PRHDT, CDR2 FYEKMQ (reference sequence). There are 15 residues in the CDR3. Trimming took off 4 bases at V and 4 bases at J, with 16 bases between the two ends. In nucleotides, the CDR3 is TGTGCCAGCAGCTATAATGACAGGAGTGTCACTGAAGCTTTCTTT. As protein: CASSYNDRSVTEAFF.